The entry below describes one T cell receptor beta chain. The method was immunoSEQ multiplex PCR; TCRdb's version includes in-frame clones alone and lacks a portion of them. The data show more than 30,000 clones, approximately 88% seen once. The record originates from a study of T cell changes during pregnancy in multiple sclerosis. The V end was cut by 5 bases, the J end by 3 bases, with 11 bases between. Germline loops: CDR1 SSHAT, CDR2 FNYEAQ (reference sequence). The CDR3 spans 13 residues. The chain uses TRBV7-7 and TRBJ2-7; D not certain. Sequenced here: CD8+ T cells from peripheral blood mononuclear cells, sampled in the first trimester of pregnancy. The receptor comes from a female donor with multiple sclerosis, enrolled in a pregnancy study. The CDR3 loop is CASSPLIGYEQYF. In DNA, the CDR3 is TGTGCCAGCAGCCCATTGATCGGCTACGAGCAGTACTTC.